The 9 T cell receptor beta chains below all came from one sample that was sequenced in a study of T cells in women clearing cervical HPV infection. Profiling relied on immunoSEQ multiplex PCR, and the TCRdb table lists in-frame clones only, not all of them. The sample holds more than 20,000 clones. The sequencing sample was made of blood buffy coat. Receptors were obtained from a woman between 18 and 69 years old with a cervical HPV16 infection that either progressed to CIN3+ or cleared (not recorded which).

On this clone itself: The read ends 3 residues before the CDR3 terminus; that terminus is restored from the germline J gene. The chain links TRBV20-1 to TRBJ2-3; possibly TRBD2 for D (6 bases). This CDR3 spans 15 amino acids. Germline V gene lookup returns CDR1 DFQATT and CDR2 SNEGSKA (reference sequence). CDR3 DNA (partial): TGCAGTGCTAGAGATCCCGCGGGGTACCAAGAGACG. This encodes CSARDPAGYQET. The full CDR3 is CSARDPAGYQETQYF.

On this clone: Read sequence stops 3 residues before the CDR3 end, and the germline J gene provides the missing end. This chain joins TRBV30 and TRBJ2-2, with 11 bases that match TRBD1. Per germline, CDR1 GTSNPN and CDR2 SVGIG (reference sequence). This CDR3 has 15 residues. V shed 8 bases, J shed 6 bases, and the junction held 11 bases outside the gene matches. The covered CDR3 bases are TGTGCCCGGACGGATAGGGACAGGGGGGCCGGGGAG. This translates into CARTDRDRGAGE. The CDR3 in full is CARTDRDRGAGELFF.

About this clone itself: The CDR3 is cut off 3 residues early in the read; its end comes from the germline J gene. This chain links TRBV5-1 with TRBJ1-6; 8 bases line up with TRBD1. J lost 7 bases, V lost 2 bases, and 5 bases had no gene match. Germline V CDR1 and CDR2: SGHRS, YFSETQ. This CDR3 spans 15 amino acids. The sequenced part of the CDR3 DNA is TGCGCCAGCAGCTTTACGCAGGGGGCGAATTCACCC. The encoded protein is CASSFTQGANSP. The complete CDR3 sequence is CASSFTQGANSPLHF.

Comment on this clone: From the germline J gene comes the end of the CDR3, since the read stops 3 residues before it. The chain couples TRBV11-2 to TRBJ2-5; no definite D call. In germline, CDR1 is SGHAT, CDR2 FQNNGV. CDR3 length equals 13 residues. Trimming shortened V by 1 base and J by 3 bases, and 6 bases separated the two germline ends. CDR3 DNA, as far as it was read: TGTGCCAGCAGCTTAGCCAGTAAAGAGACC. Its translation: CASSLASKET. The complete CDR3 sequence is CASSLASKETQYF.

Concerning this clone itself: The read gets to within 3 residues of the CDR3 end, and the germline J gene fills in the rest. The J gene is TRBJ2-3, the V gene TRBV6-1; 9 bases line up with TRBD1. Trimming removed 5 bases from V and 4 bases from J; junction bases left unmatched: 7. Germline CDR1 and CDR2: MNHNS and SASEGT. The CDR3 length is 15 residues. The sequenced CDR3 bases are TGTGCCAGCAGTCAAGGGACAGGGTATCCAGATACG. It is translated as CASSQGTGYPDT. The whole CDR3 sequence is CASSQGTGYPDTQYF.

Comments on this clone: The read finishes 3 residues shy of the CDR3 end, and the germline J gene is used to complete it. V is TRBV20-1 and J is TRBJ2-4, with TRBD2 matching 14 bases. Losses at the gene ends were 1 base for V and 0 bases for J; bases not matched to a gene: 5. Germline V gene lookup returns CDR1 DFQATT and CDR2 SNEGSKA (reference sequence). This CDR3 is built from 18 residues. The covered CDR3 bases are TGCAGTGCTAGAGGAGGACTAGCGGGAGGTTTAGCCAAAAACATT. It yields the protein CSARGGLAGGLAKNI. In full, the CDR3 is CSARGGLAGGLAKNIQYF.

About this clone itself: Read sequence stops 3 residues before the CDR3 end, and the germline J gene provides the missing end. The V gene is TRBV5-5, the J gene TRBJ2-7, with 10 bases that match TRBD2. The germline V gene has CDR1 SGHKS and CDR2 YYEKEE (reference sequence). This CDR3 region has 15 residues. V dropped 4 bases and J dropped 4; count of bases not matched to a gene: 8. The CDR3 protein is CASSPDSGRSYEQYF. The DNA read from the CDR3 is TGTGCCAGCAGCCCTGATAGCGGGAGGTCTTACGAG.

Comments on this clone: Read sequence stops 3 residues before the CDR3 end, and the germline J gene provides the missing end. This chain links TRBV6-1 with TRBJ2-1; D is perhaps TRBD1 (6 bases). V was shortened by 0 bases and J by 2 bases, with 11 bases between the two germline ends. CDR3 length equals 16 residues. Germline lookup yields CDR1 MNHNS and CDR2 SASEGT. The CDR3 bases that were read are TGTGCCAGCAGTGAAGCAAACAGGGTTGCCTACAATGAG. Its protein product is CASSEANRVAYNE. The full CDR3 reads CASSEANRVAYNEQFF.

Turning to this clone: The sequence runs out 3 residues before the end of the CDR3; the remainder is reconstructed from the germline J gene. This chain connects TRBV18 to TRBJ2-3; a possible D gene is TRBD1 (5 bases). Germline values: CDR1 KGHSH, CDR2 LQKENI. Trimming cost V 3 bases and J 4 bases, with 5 bases left between them. CDR3 length: 12 amino acids. This CDR3 reads CASSPRADTQYF. CDR3 DNA (partial): TGTGCCAGCTCACCCAGGGCAGATACG. The entire variable domain, with the rest obtained from reference TRBV18 and TRBJ2-3, is as follows: NAGVMQNPRHLVRRRGQEARLRCSPMKGHSHVYWYRQLPEEGLKFMVYLQKENIIDESGMPKERFSAEFPKEGPSILRIQQVVRGDSAAYFCASSPRADTQYFGPGTRLTVL.